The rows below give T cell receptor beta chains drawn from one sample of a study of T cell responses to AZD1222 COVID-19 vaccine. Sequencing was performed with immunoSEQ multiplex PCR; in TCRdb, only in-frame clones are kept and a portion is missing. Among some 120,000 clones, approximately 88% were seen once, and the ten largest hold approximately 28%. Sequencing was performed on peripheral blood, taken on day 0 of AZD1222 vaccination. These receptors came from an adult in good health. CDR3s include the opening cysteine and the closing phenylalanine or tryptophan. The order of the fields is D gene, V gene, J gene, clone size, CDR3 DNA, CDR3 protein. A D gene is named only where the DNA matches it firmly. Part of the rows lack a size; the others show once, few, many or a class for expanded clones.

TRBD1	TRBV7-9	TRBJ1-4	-	TGTGCCAGCAGCTTAAGACAGGGGAAAGGGGAAAAACTGTTTTTT	CASSLRQGKGEKLFF
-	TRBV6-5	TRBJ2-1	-	TGTGCCAGCAGTTACTTCAATGAGCAGTTCTTC	CASSYFNEQFF
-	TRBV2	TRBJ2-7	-	TGTGCCAGCCCCTTATCCGCGGACGAGCAGTACTTC	CASPLSADEQYF
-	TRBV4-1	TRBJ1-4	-	TGCGCCAGCAGCCAAGATAGGACGGGACTGTTTTTT	CASSQDRTGLFF
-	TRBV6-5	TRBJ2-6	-	TGTGCCAGCAGCACGGATGGGGCCAACGTCCTGACTTTC	CASSTDGANVLTF
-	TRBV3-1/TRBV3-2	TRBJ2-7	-	TGTGCCAGCTCCACCGGGGGCTACGAGCAGTACTTC	CASSTGGYEQYF
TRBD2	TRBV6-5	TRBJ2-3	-	TGTGCCAGCAGTAGGGCGGGAGCTGAAGATACGCAGTATTTT	CASSRAGAEDTQYF
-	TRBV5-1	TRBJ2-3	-	TGCGCCAGCAGCTTCTCACAGACCCCTAGCACAGATACGCAGTATTTT	CASSFSQTPSTDTQYF
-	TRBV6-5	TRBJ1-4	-	TGTGCCAGCAGATCCTCAACTAATGAAAAACTGTTTTTT	CASRSSTNEKLFF
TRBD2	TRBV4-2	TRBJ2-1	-	TGTGCCAGCAGCCAAGATTGGGGACTAACAAATGAGCAGTTCTTC	CASSQDWGLTNEQFF
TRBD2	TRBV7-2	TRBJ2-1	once	TGTGCCAGCAGCCTTAGCGGGCTGTCCTACAATGAGCAGTTCTTC	CASSLSGLSYNEQFF
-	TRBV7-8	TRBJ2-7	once	TGTGCCAGCAGCGCCCACCTCGAGCAGTACTTC	CASSAHLEQYF
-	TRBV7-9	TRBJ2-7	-	TGTGCCAGCAGCAACCGGGACCCCTACGAGCAGTACTTC	CASSNRDPYEQYF
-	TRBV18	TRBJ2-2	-	TGTGCCAGCTCAGCCCAGGGGAGAGTCGCCGGGGAGCTGTTTTTT	CASSAQGRVAGELFF
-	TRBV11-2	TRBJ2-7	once	TGTGCCAGCAGCTTGGGCGCCTACGAGCAGTACTTC	CASSLGAYEQYF
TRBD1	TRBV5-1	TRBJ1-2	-	TGCGCCAGCAGCTTGGGTCAGGGGGAAGATGGCTACACCTTC	CASSLGQGEDGYTF
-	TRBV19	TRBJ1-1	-	TGTGCCAGTAGTATAACAGGTAACACTGAAGCTTTCTTT	CASSITGNTEAFF